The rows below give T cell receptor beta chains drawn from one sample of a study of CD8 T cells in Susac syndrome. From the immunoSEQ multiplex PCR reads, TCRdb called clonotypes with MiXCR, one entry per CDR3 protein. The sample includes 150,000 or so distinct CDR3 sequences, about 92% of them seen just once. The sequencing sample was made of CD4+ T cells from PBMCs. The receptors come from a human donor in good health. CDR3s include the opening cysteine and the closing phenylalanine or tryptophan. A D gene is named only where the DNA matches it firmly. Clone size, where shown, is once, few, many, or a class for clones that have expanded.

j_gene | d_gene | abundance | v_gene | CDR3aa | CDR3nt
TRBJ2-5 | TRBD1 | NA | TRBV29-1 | CTTGGIKETQYF | TGCACCACAGGGGGCATCAAAGAGACCCAGTACTTC
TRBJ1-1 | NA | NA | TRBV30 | CAWSVWAEAFF | TGTGCCTGGAGTGTATGGGCTGAAGCTTTCTTT
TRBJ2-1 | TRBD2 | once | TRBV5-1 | CASSLARGLAGRRNEQFF | TGCGCCAGCAGCTTGGCCCGTGGACTAGCGGGCCGCCGGAATGAGCAGTTCTTC
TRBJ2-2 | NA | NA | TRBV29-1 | CSVESRDSWSTGELFF | TGCAGCGTTGAATCACGGGACTCCTGGAGCACCGGGGAGCTGTTTTTT
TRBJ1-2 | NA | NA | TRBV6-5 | CASKSEQDYGYTF | TGTGCCAGCAAGAGCGAACAGGACTATGGCTACACCTTC
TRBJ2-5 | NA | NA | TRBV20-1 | CSARWGDETQYF | TGCAGTGCTAGATGGGGGGATGAGACCCAGTACTTC
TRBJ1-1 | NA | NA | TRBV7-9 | CASSSIGGRENTEAFF | TGTGCCAGCAGCTCGATAGGAGGGAGGGAGAACACTGAAGCTTTCTTT
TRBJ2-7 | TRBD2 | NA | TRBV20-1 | CSALPSGGWEQYF | TGCAGTGCCCTGCCTAGCGGGGGGTGGGAGCAGTACTTC
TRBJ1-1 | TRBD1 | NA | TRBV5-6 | CASSWPGQGNTEAFF | TGTGCCAGCAGCTGGCCGGGACAGGGGAACACTGAAGCTTTCTTT
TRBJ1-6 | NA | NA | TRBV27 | CASRPAGVRSPLHF | TGTGCCAGCCGCCCGGCCGGGGTGAGATCACCCCTCCACTTT
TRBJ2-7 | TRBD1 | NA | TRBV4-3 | CASSQRAQQGSYEQYF | TGCGCCAGCAGCCAACGCGCCCAACAGGGGTCCTACGAGCAGTACTTC
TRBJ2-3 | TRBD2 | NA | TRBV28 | CASSFTSGPSPTDTQYF | TGTGCCAGCAGTTTTACTAGCGGGCCAAGCCCCACAGATACGCAGTATTTT
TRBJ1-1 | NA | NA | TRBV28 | CASSYRLNTEAFF | TGTGCCAGCAGTTATCGGCTGAACACTGAAGCTTTCTTT
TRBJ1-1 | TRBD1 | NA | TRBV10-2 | CATGGTGTGNTEAFF | TGCGCCACAGGAGGTACCGGGACAGGGAACACTGAAGCTTTCTTT
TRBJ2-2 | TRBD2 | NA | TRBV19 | CASIGGTSFTGELFF | TGTGCCAGTATCGGGGGGACTAGCTTCACCGGGGAGCTGTTTTTT
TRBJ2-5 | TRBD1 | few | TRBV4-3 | CASSPGWTGPETQYF | TGCGCCAGCAGCCCCGGTTGGACAGGGCCAGAGACCCAGTACTTC
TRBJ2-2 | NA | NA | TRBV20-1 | CSAPGAPGELFF | TGCAGTGCTCCAGGGGCACCCGGGGAGCTGTTTTTT
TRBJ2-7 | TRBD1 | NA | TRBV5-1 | CASSTGDLSYEQYF | TGCGCCAGCAGCACAGGGGACCTCTCCTACGAGCAGTACTTC
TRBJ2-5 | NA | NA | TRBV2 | CASSERRYQETQYF | TGTGCCAGCAGTGAACGCAGGTACCAAGAGACCCAGTACTTC
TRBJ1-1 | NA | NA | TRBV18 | CASSPYGQMNTEAFF | TGTGCCAGCTCACCTTACGGTCAGATGAACACTGAAGCTTTCTTT
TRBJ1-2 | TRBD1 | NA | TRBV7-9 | CASSLPGGYYGYTF | TGTGCCAGCAGCCTTCCAGGGGGGTACTATGGCTACACCTTC
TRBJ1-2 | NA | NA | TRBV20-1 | CSAMRDEVGYTF | TGCAGTGCCATGCGGGACGAGGTTGGCTACACCTTC
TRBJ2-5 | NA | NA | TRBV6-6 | CASSKAGQQETQYF | TGTGCCAGCTCGAAGGCGGGACAGCAAGAGACCCAGTACTTC
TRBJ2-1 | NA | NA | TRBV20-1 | CSAGLYNEQFF | TGCAGTGCCGGACTATACAATGAGCAGTTCTTC
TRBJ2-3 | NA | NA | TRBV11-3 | CASSAGPEADTQYF | TGTGCCAGCAGCGCGGGACCAGAGGCAGATACGCAGTATTTT
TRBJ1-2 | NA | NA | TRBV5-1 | CASSPGEGSVYGYTF | TGCGCCAGCAGCCCAGGCGAGGGTTCGGTCTATGGCTACACCTTC
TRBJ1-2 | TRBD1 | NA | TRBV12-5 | CASGRQGNWGYTF | TGTGCTAGTGGGAGACAGGGGAATTGGGGCTACACCTTC
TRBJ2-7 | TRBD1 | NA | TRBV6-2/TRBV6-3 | CASRSRDRALLDYEQYF | TGTGCCAGCAGAAGCCGGGACAGGGCTCTGTTGGACTACGAGCAGTACTTC
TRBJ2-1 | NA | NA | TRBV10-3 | CAISETRGEQFF | TGTGCCATCAGTGAAACGAGGGGTGAGCAGTTCTTC
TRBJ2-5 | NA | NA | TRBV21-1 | CASSKGFWETQYF | TGTGCCAGCAGCAAAGGGTTTTGGGAGACCCAGTACTTC
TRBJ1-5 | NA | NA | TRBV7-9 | CASSLGHGDQPQHF | TGTGCCAGCAGCTTAGGTCACGGAGATCAGCCCCAGCATTTT
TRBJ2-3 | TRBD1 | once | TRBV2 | CASSEDARTGGFTDTQYF | TGTGCCAGCAGTGAAGACGCCAGGACAGGGGGCTTCACAGATACGCAGTATTTT
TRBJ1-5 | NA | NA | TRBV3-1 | CASSQDVGQPQHF | TGTGCCAGCAGCCAAGATGTGGGACAGCCCCAGCATTTT
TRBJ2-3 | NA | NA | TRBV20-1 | CSARDPAGTQYF | TGCAGTGCTAGAGATCCAGCAGGTACGCAGTATTTT
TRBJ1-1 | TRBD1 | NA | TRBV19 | CASSIPRQGRGEAFF | TGTGCCAGTAGTATACCCAGACAGGGAAGGGGTGAAGCTTTCTTT
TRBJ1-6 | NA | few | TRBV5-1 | CASSLGGGEGSPLHF | TGCGCCAGCAGCTTGGGCGGAGGGGAAGGGTCACCCCTCCACTTT
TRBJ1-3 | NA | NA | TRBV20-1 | CSARDPRVGNTIYF | TGCAGTGCTAGAGATCCCAGGGTTGGAAACACCATATATTTT
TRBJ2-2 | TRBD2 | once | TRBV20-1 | CSATLAGVTGELFF | TGCAGTGCTACCCTAGCGGGAGTAACCGGGGAGCTGTTTTTT
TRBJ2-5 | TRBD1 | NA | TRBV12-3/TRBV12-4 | CASSPDRAGETQYF | TGTGCCAGCAGTCCAGACAGGGCCGGAGAGACCCAGTACTTC
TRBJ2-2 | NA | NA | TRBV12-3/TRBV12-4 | CASSGQLGTGELFF | TGTGCCAGCAGTGGACAGCTGGGGACCGGGGAGCTGTTTTTT
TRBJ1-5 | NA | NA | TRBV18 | CASSLGESYQPQHF | TGTGCCAGCTCACTCGGGGAGAGCTATCAGCCCCAGCATTTT
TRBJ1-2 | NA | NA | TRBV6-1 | CASSDWAGQGYTF | TGTGCCAGCAGTGATTGGGCCGGCCAGGGCTACACCTTC
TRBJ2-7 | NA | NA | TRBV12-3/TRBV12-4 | CASSSLSGVKNEQYF | TGTGCCAGCAGTTCCTTAAGTGGTGTAAAGAACGAGCAGTACTTC
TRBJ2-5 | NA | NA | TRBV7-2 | CASSFTRGETQYF | TGTGCCAGCAGCTTCACTAGGGGGGAGACCCAGTACTTC
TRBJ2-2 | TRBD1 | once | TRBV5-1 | CASSGTGGADTGELFF | TGCGCCAGCAGCGGGACAGGGGGCGCCGACACCGGGGAGCTGTTTTTT
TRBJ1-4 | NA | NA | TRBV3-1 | CASSQGPGRGEKLFF | TGTGCCAGCAGCCAAGGGCCTGGGCGCGGTGAAAAACTGTTTTTT
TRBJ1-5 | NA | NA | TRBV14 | CASSPEGYQPQHF | TGTGCCAGCAGCCCAGAAGGGTACCAGCCCCAGCATTTT
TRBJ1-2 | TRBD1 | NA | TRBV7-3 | CASSSTGGNLGYTF | TGTGCCAGCAGCTCGACAGGGGGCAATTTGGGCTACACCTTC
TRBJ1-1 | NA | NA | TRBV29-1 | CSVVLQANTEAFF | TGCAGCGTTGTCTTACAGGCGAACACTGAAGCTTTCTTT
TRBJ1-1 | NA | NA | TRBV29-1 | CSVEEGGRTEAFF | TGCAGCGTTGAAGAGGGGGGGAGAACTGAAGCTTTCTTT
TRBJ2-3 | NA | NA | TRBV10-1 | CASSESGQRRDTQYF | TGCGCCAGCAGTGAGTCCGGTCAAAGGAGAGATACGCAGTATTTT
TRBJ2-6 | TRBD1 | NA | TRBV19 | CASYPGTGVAGANVLTF | TGTGCCAGCTACCCCGGGACAGGGGTAGCTGGGGCCAACGTCCTGACTTTC